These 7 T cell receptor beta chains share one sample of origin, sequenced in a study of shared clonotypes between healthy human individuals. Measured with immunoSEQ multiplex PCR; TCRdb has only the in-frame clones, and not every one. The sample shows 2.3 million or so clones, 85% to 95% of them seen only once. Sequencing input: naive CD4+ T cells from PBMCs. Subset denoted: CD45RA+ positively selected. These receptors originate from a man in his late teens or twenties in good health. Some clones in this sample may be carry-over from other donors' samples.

For the CDR3, the DNA is TGTGCCACCAGCAGAGAGAAGAGGGGTTCCTACGAGCAGTACTTC. Its translation is CATSREKRGSYEQYF. The chain joins TRBV15 to TRBJ2-7; D tentatively reads TRBD1 or TRBD2 (5 bases each). The germline V and J ends were trimmed by 0 bases and 1 base, with 10 bases remaining between them. Germline assignment: CDR1 LNHNV and CDR2 YYDKDF (reference sequence). This CDR3 is built from 15 residues. The complete variable domain, with remaining parts taken from reference TRBV15 and TRBJ2-7, reads DAMVIQNPRYQVTQFGKPVTLSCSQTLNHNVMYWYQQKSSQAPKLLFHYYDKDFNNEADTPDNFQSRRPNTSFCFLDIRSPGLGDTAMYLCATSREKRGSYEQYFGPGTRLTVT.

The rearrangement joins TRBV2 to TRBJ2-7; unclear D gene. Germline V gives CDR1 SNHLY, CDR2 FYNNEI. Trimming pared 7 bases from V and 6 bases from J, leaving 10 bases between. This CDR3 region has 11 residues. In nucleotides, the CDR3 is TGTGCCAGCACCAGGTCCGGCGAGCAGTACTTC. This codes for CASTRSGEQYF.

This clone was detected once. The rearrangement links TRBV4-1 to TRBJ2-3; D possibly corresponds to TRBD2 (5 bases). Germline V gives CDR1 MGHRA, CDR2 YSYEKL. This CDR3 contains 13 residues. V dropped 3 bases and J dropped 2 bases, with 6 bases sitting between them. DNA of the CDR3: TGCGCCAGCAGCCACGGACTCACAGATACGCAGTATTTT. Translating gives CASSHGLTDTQYF.

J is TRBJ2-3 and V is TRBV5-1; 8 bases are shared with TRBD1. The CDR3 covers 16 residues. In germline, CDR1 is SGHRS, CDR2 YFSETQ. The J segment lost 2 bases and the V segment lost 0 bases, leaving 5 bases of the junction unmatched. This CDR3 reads CASSLGTGINTDTQYF. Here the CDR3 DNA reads TGCGCCAGCAGCTTGGGGACAGGGATTAACACAGATACGCAGTATTTT.

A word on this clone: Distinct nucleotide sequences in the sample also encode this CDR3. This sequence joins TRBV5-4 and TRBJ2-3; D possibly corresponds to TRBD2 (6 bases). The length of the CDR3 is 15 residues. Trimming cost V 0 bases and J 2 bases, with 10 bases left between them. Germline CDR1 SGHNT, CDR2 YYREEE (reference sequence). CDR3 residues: CASSLAGVSTDTQYF. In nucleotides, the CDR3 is TGTGCCAGCAGCTTGGCGGGGGTATCCACAGATACGCAGTATTTT.

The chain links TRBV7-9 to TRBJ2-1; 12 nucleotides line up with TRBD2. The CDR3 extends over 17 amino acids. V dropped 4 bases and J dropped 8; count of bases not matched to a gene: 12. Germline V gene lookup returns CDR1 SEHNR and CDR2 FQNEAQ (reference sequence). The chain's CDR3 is CASSWGVKTSGSDEQFF. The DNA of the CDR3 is TGTGCCAGCAGCTGGGGGGTAAAGACTAGCGGGAGTGATGAGCAGTTCTTC.

For the CDR3, the DNA is TGTGCCAGCAGCCCGCGCGGCGGCAGGATGAACAATGAGCAGTTCTTC. It specifies CASSPRGGRMNNEQFF. This chain uses TRBV28 with TRBJ2-1; D uncertain. Per germline, CDR1 MDHEN and CDR2 SYDVKM. This CDR3 spans 16 amino acids. V shed 6 bases and J shed 5 bases, with 20 bases lying between them.